One sample yielded the 28 T cell receptor beta chains listed below, sequenced in a study of OX40 agonist ivuxolimab in advanced cancers. Clones were sequenced by immunoSEQ multiplex PCR, and TCRdb holds only the in-frame ones, with some missing. In the table there are about 61,000 clones, 92% of which are singletons. The sequences come from CD4+ or CD8+ T cells sorted from blood, collected in a trial of the OX40 agonist ivuxolimab. The source is an adult with an advanced solid tumor such as melanoma, head and neck, liver or kidney cancer.

The chain has TRBV29-1 and TRBJ1-2; unclear D gene. This CDR3 is 14 amino acids long. Trimming cost V 4 bases and J 0 bases, with 12 bases left between them. The V gene's germline CDR1 is SQVTM and CDR2 ANQGSEA. CDR3: CSVVSTRANYGYTF. The CDR3 DNA reads TGCAGCGTTGTTTCGACAAGGGCTAACTATGGCTACACCTTC.

This chain connects TRBV4-3 to TRBJ1-2, with 9 bases matching TRBD1. CDR1 and CDR2 from the germline V gene are LGHNA and YSLEER. Unmatched junction bases numbered 1, after V lost 3 bases and J lost 5 bases. This CDR3 spans 13 amino acids. As DNA, the CDR3 is TGCGCCAGCAGCCACGGACAGGGGTATGGCTACACCTTC. Protein product: CASSHGQGYGYTF.

The genes are TRBV7-6 and TRBJ2-5; weak D call: TRBD2 (5 bases). V lost 1 base to trimming and J lost 5 bases, with 14 bases between them. Germline CDR1 and CDR2: SGHVS and FNYEAQ. This CDR3 is built from 15 residues. CDR3 coding DNA: TGTGCCAGCAGCTTAGGACGAGGGAGTGGGGAGACCCAGTACTTC. This codes for CASSLGRGSGETQYF.

This chain uses TRBV4-1 with TRBJ1-5; D unclear. The CDR3 sequence is 14 residues long. Per germline, CDR1 MGHRA and CDR2 YSYEKL. Trimming took off 6 bases at V and 0 bases at J, with 9 bases between the two ends. This CDR3 is CASSRPDSNQPQHF. CDR3 nucleotide sequence: TGCGCCAGCAGTCGACCGGATAGCAATCAGCCCCAGCATTTT.

J is TRBJ2-6 and V is TRBV9; D may be TRBD1 (6 bases). The germline V gene has CDR1 SGDLS and CDR2 YYNGEE. V was pared by 0 bases and J by 0 bases, with 7 bases between. The CDR3 sequence is 16 residues long. The CDR3 DNA is TGTGCCAGCAGCGTAGGACAGGCCTCTGGGGCCAACGTCCTGACTTTC. It encodes CASSVGQASGANVLTF.

The V gene is TRBV9, the J gene TRBJ2-3; either TRBD1 or TRBD2 may supply D (5 bases each). The CDR3 is 15 amino acids. V was shortened by 2 bases and J by 3 bases, with 13 bases between the two germline ends. Germline V gene sequence: CDR1 SGDLS, CDR2 YYNGEE. The CDR3 region is CASSVHGGGTDTQYF. CDR3 coding DNA: TGTGCCAGCAGCGTTCATGGGGGTGGGACAGATACGCAGTATTTT.

The J gene is TRBJ2-3, the V gene TRBV9, with D unclear. Between the trimmed V and J ends, which lost 0 bases and 4 bases, there was a span of 9 bases. From germline, CDR1 is SGDLS and CDR2 YYNGEE. CDR3 size: 14 residues. The CDR3, as DNA: TGTGCCAGCAGCGTAGCAAAAGCCCCAGATACGCAGTATTTT. It specifies CASSVAKAPDTQYF.

This clone was observed a few times. The V gene is TRBV30, the J gene TRBJ1-2; D unresolved. Trimming removed 1 base at V and 4 bases at J, with 10 bases between. The CDR3 is 13 amino acids. Germline lookup yields CDR1 GTSNPN and CDR2 SVGIG (reference sequence). The CDR3 is CAWSGDGLYGYTF. CDR3 bases: TGTGCCTGGAGTGGAGACGGACTCTATGGCTACACCTTC.

The rearrangement uses TRBV5-1 and TRBJ1-2, with a weak D call TRBD1 (5 bases). Between the trimmed V and J ends, which lost 3 bases and 8 bases, there was a span of 17 bases. The CDR3 covers 14 residues. The V gene's germline CDR1 is SGHRS and CDR2 YFSETQ. The CDR3 bases are TGCGCCAGCAGCTCCCTTGGGGGTCCCTCCGGCTACACCTTC. Amino acid sequence: CASSSLGGPSGYTF.

The rearrangement uses TRBV6-5 and TRBJ2-1; 10 nucleotides agree with TRBD2. V lost 3 bases and J lost 9; bases outside the gene matches: 8. There are 15 residues in the CDR3. In germline, CDR1 is MNHEY, CDR2 SVGAGI. CDR3 protein: CASSYGGLAEGEQFF. The CDR3 bases are TGTGCCAGCAGTTATGGCGGACTAGCGGAAGGTGAGCAGTTCTTC.

This clone turned up a few times. The rearrangement links TRBV4-2 to TRBJ2-7; D may match TRBD1 or TRBD2 (6 bases each). Germline lookup yields CDR1 LGHNA and CDR2 YNFKEQ. Trimming took 0 bases from V and 3 from J, leaving 12 bases between them. This CDR3 region has 15 residues. The CDR3 loop reads CASSQDPGAHYEQYF. CDR3 coding DNA: TGTGCCAGCAGCCAAGATCCGGGGGCCCACTACGAGCAGTACTTC.

The genes are TRBV27 and TRBJ2-2, with D hard to call. Deletions cut 4 bases from V and 4 bases from J, with 19 bases between. This CDR3 comprises 17 residues. Germline CDR1 MNHEY, CDR2 SMNVEV (reference sequence). The CDR3 sequence: CASSYLQTPSGTGELFF. The CDR3 region has the DNA TGTGCCAGCAGTTACCTCCAGACTCCTTCGGGCACCGGGGAGCTGTTTTTT.

This rearrangement joins TRBV30 to TRBJ1-5, with a weak D call TRBD1 (5 bases). The V end was cut by 2 bases, the J end by 6 bases, with 14 bases between. Germline V gene data show CDR1 as GTSNPN and CDR2 as SVGIG (reference sequence). The CDR3 runs 14 residues. The CDR3 region has the DNA TGTGCCTGGAGTCGGGGCGTTATTCTTCAGCCCCAGCATTTT. Translated: CAWSRGVILQPQHF.

The chain links TRBV6-6 to TRBJ1-5; D is uncertain. CDR3 length equals 15 residues. Germline CDR1 reads MNHNY; CDR2 reads SVGAGI (reference sequence). V dropped 5 bases and J dropped 0 bases, with 11 bases sitting between them. This CDR3 is CASSLDGYSNQPQHF. The CDR3 region has the DNA TGTGCCAGCAGTCTGGACGGATATAGCAATCAGCCCCAGCATTTT.

The chain couples TRBV11-3 to TRBJ2-1; 9 bases line up with TRBD2. The germline CDR1 and CDR2 sequences are SGHNT and YENEEA. The J segment lost 5 bases and the V segment lost 3 bases, leaving 8 bases of the junction unmatched. The CDR3 is 16 amino acids. This CDR3 is CASSLDSGSEHNEQFF. Written as DNA, the CDR3 is TGTGCCAGCAGCTTGGATAGCGGGAGTGAACACAATGAGCAGTTCTTC.

The gene calls are TRBV6-5 and TRBJ2-1, with D tentatively TRBD1 or TRBD2 (5 bases each). Germline CDR1 and CDR2: MNHEY and SVGAGI. V lost 7 bases, J lost 7 bases, and 14 bases lay in between. This CDR3 has 13 amino acids. The CDR3 DNA reads as TGTGCCAGCACTCACGGGACGACTAATGAGCAGTTCTTC. Encoded protein: CASTHGTTNEQFF.

CDR3 coding DNA: TGTGCCAGCAGTGGGGCCTGGGGCGCCTATGGCTACACCTTC. This gives the protein CASSGAWGAYGYTF. This chain links TRBV25-1 with TRBJ1-2; possibly TRBD1 for D (5 bases). CDR1 is MGHDK, CDR2 SYGVNS, per germline. This CDR3 is built from 14 residues. V dropped 4 bases and J dropped 4 bases, with 13 bases sitting between them.

The chain carries TRBV13 and TRBJ1-1; D remains ambiguous. This CDR3 region has 13 residues. Germline CDR1 PRHDT, CDR2 FYEKMQ (reference sequence). V lost 5 bases and J lost 0, with 7 bases in between. The CDR3, as DNA: TGTGCCAGCAGCACGGGATTGAACACTGAAGCTTTCTTT. Protein product: CASSTGLNTEAFF. The variable domain in full, completed from reference TRBV13 and TRBJ1-1, reads AAGVIQSPRHLIKEKRETATLKCYPIPRHDTVYWYQQGPGQDPQFLISFYEKMQSDKGSIPDRFSAQQFSDYHSELNMSSLELGDSALYFCASSTGLNTEAFFGQGTRLTVV.

The rearrangement uses TRBV29-1 and TRBJ1-1, with D uncertain. This CDR3 spans 13 amino acids. The germline V and J ends were trimmed by 4 bases and 4 bases, with 13 bases remaining between them. Germline loops: CDR1 SQVTM, CDR2 ANQGSEA. CDR3 region: CSVGSGYSTEAFF. CDR3 sequence (DNA): TGCAGCGTTGGTTCGGGGTACAGCACTGAAGCTTTCTTT.

This clone was picked up one time. The chain has TRBV5-4 and TRBJ2-1; weak D call: TRBD1 (6 bases). This CDR3 is built from 14 residues. V was pared by 2 bases and J by 8 bases, with 14 bases between. Germline-derived CDR1 and CDR2 are SGHNT and YYREEE (reference sequence). The CDR3 region is CASSLRQVGDEQFF. CDR3 nucleotide sequence: TGTGCCAGCAGCTTAAGACAGGTTGGGGATGAGCAGTTCTTC.

This chain joins TRBV28 and TRBJ2-1, with D maybe TRBD2 (5 bases). The CDR3 runs 14 residues. Per the germline V gene, CDR1 is MDHEN and CDR2 is SYDVKM. Trimming took off 6 bases at V and 4 bases at J, with 13 bases between the two ends. The CDR3 loop reads CASSKTEAYNEQFF. CDR3 DNA: TGTGCCAGCAGCAAAACGGAGGCATACAATGAGCAGTTCTTC.

This chain links TRBV4-3 with TRBJ2-3; D remains unclear. In germline, CDR1 is LGHNA, CDR2 YSLEER. There are 12 residues in the CDR3. V lost 1 base, J lost 9 bases, and 8 bases lay in between. This chain's CDR3 is CASSQGGTTQYF. The CDR3 region has the DNA TGCGCCAGCAGCCAAGGAGGCACCACGCAGTATTTT.

This rearrangement joins TRBV28 to TRBJ2-3; D gene ambiguous. Between the trimmed V and J ends, which lost 2 bases and 2 bases, there was a span of 2 bases. Germline V CDR1 and CDR2: MDHEN, SYDVKM. The CDR3 spans 12 residues. The chain's CDR3 is CASSLPTDTQYF. DNA of the CDR3: TGTGCCAGCAGTTTACCCACAGATACGCAGTATTTT.

This chain joins TRBV9 and TRBJ2-2; D uncertain. Trimming left V 2 bases short and J 7 bases short, with 12 bases between. Germline CDR1 SGDLS, CDR2 YYNGEE. The CDR3 is 14 residues long. The CDR3: CASSVWRANGELFF. The CDR3 DNA sequence: TGTGCCAGCAGCGTTTGGCGCGCTAACGGGGAGCTGTTTTTT.

J is TRBJ1-2 and V is TRBV6-5, with TRBD1 identical over 8 bases. The CDR3 spans 14 residues. Germline V gives CDR1 MNHEY, CDR2 SVGAGI. Trimming cost V 7 bases and J 5 bases; bases outside gene matches: 9. The DNA of the CDR3 is TGTGCCAGCAACGATCGGACAGGGATTTATGGCTACACCTTC. Its translation: CASNDRTGIYGYTF.

CDR3 nucleotide sequence: TGCGCCAGCAGCCAAGATAGCGGGGCCCTGGGCTCCCATCAGCCCCAGCATTTT. Its translation is CASSQDSGALGSHQPQHF. J is TRBJ1-5 and V is TRBV4-1; tentatively, D is TRBD1 (5 bases). This CDR3 is 18 amino acids long. Trimming removed 0 bases from V and 5 bases from J, with 20 bases in between. In germline, CDR1 is MGHRA, CDR2 YSYEKL.

The chain employs TRBV20-1 and TRBJ1-1; unclear D gene. This CDR3 is built from 10 residues. V was pared by 4 bases and J by 2 bases, with 2 bases between. Germline-derived CDR1 and CDR2 are DFQATT and SNEGSKA (reference sequence). The CDR3 region has the DNA TGCAGTGCTACTAACACTGAAGCTTTCTTT. It translates to CSATNTEAFF.

The chain links TRBV6-1 to TRBJ1-5; unclear D gene. This CDR3 is 16 amino acids long. With 3 bases removed from V and 5 bases from J, the gap between germline ends came to 17 bases. Looked up from germline, CDR1 is MNHNS and CDR2 is SASEGT. The chain's CDR3 is CASSDLTGLGYQPQHF. CDR3 sequence (DNA): TGTGCCAGCAGTGACCTAACGGGCCTAGGGTATCAGCCCCAGCATTTT.